Listed below are T cell receptor beta chains from one sample, sequenced in a study of metastatic and nonmetastatic thyroid tumors. TCRdb re-clonotyped the PCR reads via MiXCR. Altogether 15,000 to 20,000 clones are present, approximately 37% being singletons, with the ten largest covering about a quarter. Sequenced material: tumor tissue. These receptors all stem from a female donor with papillary thyroid cancer or a benign thyroid nodule (not recorded which). Some clones in this sample may be carry-over from other donors' samples. The CDR3 runs from the conserved cysteine through the conserved F or W. The D gene is left open where the match is weak. Where a row states a size, it is once, few, many or the class of an expanded clone; other rows omit it.

d_call,clone_size,v_call,j_call,cdr3_aa,cdr3_nt
NA,few,TRBV6-1,TRBJ2-2,CASSDRDTGELFF,TGTGCCAGCAGTGACAGGGACACCGGGGAGCTGTTTTTT
NA,many,TRBV5-1,TRBJ1-4,CASSREGIITNEKLFF,TGCGCCAGCAGCCGTGAAGGGATTATAACTAATGAAAAACTGTTTTTT
TRBD2,few,TRBV7-1,TRBJ2-3,CASSSSSASGRTDTQYF,TGTGCCAGCAGCTCGAGCTCCGCTAGCGGGAGAACAGATACGCAGTATTTT
TRBD1,NA,TRBV6-2/TRBV6-3,TRBJ2-1,CASSHGTVSYNEQFF,TGTGCCAGCAGTCATGGGACAGTGTCCTACAATGAGCAGTTCTTC
TRBD1,few,TRBV28,TRBJ1-5,CASSLTGQGGNQPQHF,TGTGCCAGCAGTTTAACGGGACAGGGAGGCAATCAGCCCCAGCATTTT
NA,few,TRBV19,TRBJ2-2,CASSTLVNGELFF,TGTGCCAGTAGTACCCTAGTCAACGGGGAGCTGTTTTTT
NA,NA,TRBV20-1,TRBJ2-7,CSAIKGSHTNEQYF,TGCAGTGCGATAAAGGGGTCCCACACAAACGAGCAGTACTTC
TRBD1,NA,TRBV28,TRBJ1-1,CASRTGQGNTEAFF,TGTGCCAGCAGAACCGGACAGGGCAACACTGAAGCTTTCTTT
NA,NA,TRBV28,TRBJ2-6,CASRESSGANVLTF,TGTGCCAGCAGAGAGAGCTCTGGGGCCAACGTCCTGACTTTC
NA,NA,TRBV5-1,TRBJ2-3,CASSSVGEDTDTQYF,TGCGCCAGCAGCTCTGTAGGCGAAGACACAGATACGCAGTATTTT
NA,NA,TRBV27,TRBJ2-7,CASSFGRMYEQYF,TGTGCCAGCAGTTTTGGCAGGATGTACGAGCAGTACTTC
TRBD1,once,TRBV5-6,TRBJ1-2,CASSSPFGRQGATNGYTF,TGTGCCAGCAGCTCTCCATTTGGCCGACAGGGGGCTACGAACGGCTACACCTTC
NA,few,TRBV6-2/TRBV6-3,TRBJ1-1,CASSTSEPNTEAFF,TGTGCCAGCAGTACCTCAGAACCTAACACTGAAGCTTTCTTT
TRBD2,few,TRBV2,TRBJ2-2,CASNPAGVDTGELFF,TGTGCCAGCAATCCCGCGGGAGTCGACACCGGGGAGCTGTTTTTT
TRBD2,NA,TRBV6-1,TRBJ2-7,CASSEGSGRGSYEQYF,TGTGCCAGCAGTGAAGGGAGCGGGAGAGGCTCCTACGAGCAGTACTTC
NA,NA,TRBV7-2,TRBJ2-3,CASSFGLTDTQYF,TGTGCCAGCAGCTTCGGCCTCACAGATACGCAGTATTTT
NA,NA,TRBV20-1,TRBJ2-1,CSAHEPGSGVGEQFF,TGCAGTGCTCACGAGCCGGGATCAGGGGTTGGTGAGCAGTTCTTC
NA,NA,TRBV28,TRBJ2-7,CASSPHFGGRIQYEQYF,TGTGCCAGCAGTCCGCACTTCGGGGGGCGTATACAGTACGAGCAGTACTTC
TRBD1,few,TRBV9,TRBJ2-7,CASSAGTGGYEQYF,TGTGCCAGCAGCGCCGGGACAGGGGGTTACGAGCAGTACTTC
NA,once,TRBV9,TRBJ2-1,CASSVPDRLNEQFF,TGTGCCAGCAGCGTTCCGGACAGACTTAATGAGCAGTTCTTC
NA,NA,TRBV27,TRBJ1-1,CASSPDSRNTEAFF,TGTGCCAGCAGTCCCGACAGTCGGAACACTGAAGCTTTCTTT
TRBD2,NA,TRBV20-1,TRBJ2-3,CSAKGWSGVSTDTQYF,TGCAGTGCTAAGGGGTGGAGCGGGGTTAGCACAGATACGCAGTATTTT
NA,few,TRBV6-1,TRBJ1-2,CASRGRRLGYTF,TGTGCCAGCAGGGGACGCCGATTAGGCTACACCTTC
TRBD1,NA,TRBV6-2/TRBV6-3,TRBJ2-7,CASRPTRSNSDDRGVEQYF,TGTGCCAGCAGACCCACCCGATCCAATAGCGACGACAGGGGGGTCGAGCAGTACTTC
NA,few,TRBV6-1,TRBJ2-2,CASSEGLTNTGELFF,TGTGCCAGCAGTGAAGGGTTGACGAACACCGGGGAGCTGTTTTTT
NA,many,TRBV6-1,TRBJ2-7,CASSEAAVRSYEQYF,TGTGCCAGCAGTGAAGCGGCAGTTCGCTCCTACGAGCAGTACTTC
NA,NA,TRBV7-8,TRBJ1-1,CASSSHPRGANTEAFF,TGTGCCAGCAGCTCTCACCCCCGGGGAGCGAACACTGAAGCTTTCTTT
TRBD2,NA,TRBV28,TRBJ2-7,CIVAGYNSYEQYF,TGTATAGTAGCGGGATACAACTCCTACGAGCAGTACTTC
TRBD1,NA,TRBV6-2/TRBV6-3,TRBJ1-3,CASSYRDRGNTIYF,TGTGCCAGCAGTTACCGGGACAGAGGGAACACCATATATTTT
NA,few,TRBV12-3/TRBV12-4,TRBJ1-2,CATDGYTF,TGTGCTACCGATGGCTACACCTTC
NA,NA,TRBV6-1,TRBJ2-2,CASNLDTHTGELFF,TGTGCCAGCAACTTGGACACACACACCGGGGAGCTGTTTTTT
NA,once,TRBV20-1,TRBJ2-1,CSATNNEQFF,TGCAGTGCAACTAACAATGAGCAGTTCTTC
TRBD1,NA,TRBV28,TRBJ2-4,CASSSGRTGLNF,TGTGCCAGCAGTTCCGGTCGGACAGGGCTCAACTTC
TRBD2,few,TRBV6-1,TRBJ2-1,CASSPGLATYNEQFF,TGTGCCAGCAGCCCGGGACTAGCGACCTACAATGAGCAGTTCTTC
NA,few,TRBV28,TRBJ1-6,CASSRGGDSYNSPLHF,TGTGCCAGCAGTCGGGGGGGGGATTCCTATAATTCACCCCTCCACTTT
TRBD1,NA,TRBV6-1,TRBJ1-5,CASRESGGTQPQHF,TGTGCCAGCAGGGAATCAGGGGGAACTCAGCCCCAGCATTTT
NA,NA,TRBV30,TRBJ1-6,CAWSIGQRSNSPLHF,TGTGCCTGGAGTATCGGGCAGCGAAGTAATTCACCCCTCCACTTT
NA,few,TRBV12-3/TRBV12-4,TRBJ1-3,CASYPRDSGNTIYF,TGTGCCAGCTACCCCAGAGACTCTGGAAACACCATATATTTT
TRBD1,NA,TRBV11-2,TRBJ1-1,CASSFTGTGGHTEAFF,TGTGCCAGCAGCTTTACCGGGACAGGGGGACATACTGAAGCTTTCTTT
NA,few,TRBV19,TRBJ2-2,CASSNGGELFF,TGTGCCAGTAGTAACGGCGGGGAGCTGTTTTTT
TRBD2,NA,TRBV4-2,TRBJ2-7,CASSQEAGGYYEQYF,TGTGCCAGCAGCCAAGAAGCGGGGGGATACTACGAGCAGTACTTC
TRBD2,NA,TRBV10-1,TRBJ2-3,CASRPGLAAGDTQYF,TGCGCCAGCAGGCCCGGACTAGCGGCGGGAGATACGCAGTATTTT